The source of this TCR beta chain is a study of cytomegalovirus exposure and HLA in healthy donors (dated by TCRdb to the late 2010s). As for the study more broadly: According to an earlier analysis of 587 of the donors, 150 million to 200 million T cells yielded 95 million to 140 million unique TCR beta sequences and 276 Gb of sequence data. An early release covering 550 to 700 HLA-typed donors comprised around 300 gigabases of sequencing data and approximately 80 million unique TCR sequences. The genetic ancestry cluster associated with self-reported Caucasian donors included around four fifths of the roughly 410 genotyped donors. The study aimed to test whether signatures of past pathogen exposure could be identified by cataloging public T cell receptors. Using immunosequencing, the study profiled T cell repertoires from around 680 subjects and related those repertoires to cytomegalovirus serostatus. Along with the approximately 700-subject first cohort, a separate validation cohort of 120 different subjects was used. High-throughput TCR immunosequencing, statistical association of individual TCRs with disease status, and machine learning were combined to predict cytomegalovirus infection status. In a later analysis, previously published TCR beta repertoires from about 670 donors were re-analyzed and high-resolution HLA genotyping was added so that TCR occurrence patterns could be studied. The later analysis used no new phenotypic data to find candidate immune exposures, relying instead on TCR beta sequences and their occurrence across donors. In an earlier analysis of around 540 of the donors, high-throughput TCR beta sequencing was used to judge whether each TCR beta V gene segment behaved as functional or pseudogenic. Donor age, sex, ethnicity and CMV serostatus were compiled alongside the repertoire data. A later genetic analysis used genome-wide SNP genotypes for about 60% of the roughly 670 donors, treating that subset as a discovery cohort. All discovery cohort repertoires had been generated on a single sequencing platform. HLA typing covered class I and class II loci at four-digit resolution. The number of donors typed differed by locus, with about 629-640 for A, B, C, DRB1 and DQB1, around 520 for DQA1, some 570 for DPA1, and about 450 for DPB1. About five DR-DQ haplotypes were treated as single units for association and clustering because of strong linkage in the cohort. Across around 400 genotyped donors of the cohort, an average of about 240,000 unique TCR beta nucleotide sequences per donor were sequenced, and around 19% of those sequences were non-productive. General study outcomes and caveats: In a later analysis, most CMV-associated TCR beta chains were found to appear HLA-restricted, with HLA associations seemingly driven largely by CMV exposure. In an earlier analysis of around 600 of the donors, most TCR beta V segments appeared in productive rearrangements about 90% or about 30% of the time, broadly matching IMGT annotations. Because HLA typing was unavailable for some donors at each locus, only the typed subset was used in association tests. Only TCR beta chains were sequenced in this cohort, and the absence of alpha or paired-chain data limited detectable features. Compared with the roughly 700-donor mean, donors in an Asian-associated ancestry cluster had fewer N-insertions in productive TCRs, according to a later genetic analysis. When HLA alleles, especially DR and DQ, strongly co-occurred, attributing TCR associations to individual alleles was difficult. The authors suggested that the approach could potentially be extended to other disease states and immunological phenotypes. In a later analysis, the rate of TCR association differed among HLA loci, with DRB1 alleles having the most associated TCRs and HLA-C alleles having the fewest. Because the 87-base-pair reads could not distinguish some IMGT-functional V segments, including TRBV6-2 and TRBV6-3, those segments were excluded. A further reported finding was that TCR beta sequences accurately predicted the HLA-A and HLA-B alleles for most subjects in the first cohort. The only immune exposure information available for the cohort was CMV serostatus. The classifier was reported to diagnose cytomegalovirus status with high specificity and sensitivity in both the original cohort and the validation cohort. In a later analysis, HLA-associated TCR beta chains were found to be more clonally expanded and to have lower generation probabilities than equally common non-associated chains. Across donors, most TCR sequences were observed very rarely, whereas some public TCRs were present in many individuals. In a later genetic analysis, a missense DCLRE1C variant was associated with V-gene and J-gene trimming of TCR beta chains, and the association was replicated in an independent cohort. A later analysis reported that several top co-occurrence clusters appeared linked to parvovirus B19, influenza, CMV and Epstein-Barr virus. The study gave a list of more than 150 TCR beta chains associated with cytomegalovirus. Sequencing depth was assumed to be roughly uniform across donors in the presence/absence analyses, though that assumption may not hold. A few of the identified cytomegalovirus-associated TCR beta chains were confirmed in vitro to be specific for cytomegalovirus antigens. At a false discovery rate of 0.05, a later analysis linked approximately 18,000 TCR beta sequences to specific HLA alleles. A cluster of highly shared sequence variants was judged likely to represent a technical artifact of the sequencing pipeline. The earlier analysis of approximately 560 of the donors excluded roughly 17 rarely observed V segments, including chromosome 9 orphons, because counts were too low. Linkage disequilibrium might explain the correlated functional status among segregating V segments, but an unknown experimental factor could not be ruled out.

Concerning this clone: Its specific antigen is unknown. Base qualities are not recorded, but no much larger clone differs from it by a single base.

The CDR3 goes from the cysteine to the phenylalanine over 13 residues. Only CDR3 DNA remains: 39 bases, in frame from the first base. The CDR1 and CDR2 encoded by the germline V gene are SGHVS and FQNEAQ. V is clipped by 8 bases and J by 4 bases, and the sequence between their germline boundaries is 14 bases long. The cohort comprised several hundred healthy bone marrow donors. All cohort members were sampled while nominally healthy, although unrecorded immune exposures were likely present. The donor tested CMV seropositive and was one of the 289 seropositive cohort members. Every donor gave a peripheral blood sample, and the peripheral blood mononuclear cells from that sample were used for TCR beta sequencing. Genomic DNA extraction from the blood cell samples was performed with the Qiagen DNeasy Blood Extraction Kit. The method was the immunoSEQ multiplex PCR assay. A mixture of 60 forward primers for TCR Vbeta segments and 13 reverse primers for TCR Jbeta segments was used in the multiplex PCR. A multiplex PCR assay on genomic DNA amplified the CDR3 region of rearranged TCR beta genes. On the Illumina HiSeq System, the amplified TCR beta libraries were sequenced as 87-base-pair reads. As for how the authors treated the data: Across the roughly 600 repertoires, a later analysis counted roughly 77 million unique TCR beta chains, around 11 million of which were shared by at least two donors. To remove PCR and sequencing errors, raw reads were error-corrected and collapsed into unique sequences using a nearest-neighbor algorithm that merged closely related sequences. CDR3 sequences were aligned to IMGT reference sequences to assign V, D and J gene segments. For a sequence to be retained, at least a six-nucleotide match to both a V gene segment and a J gene segment was required. Rearrangements were called productive when the CDR3 lacked stop codons and stayed in frame with V and J; all others were non-productive. CDR3 was defined according to IMGT convention as the region running from the second conserved V-encoded cysteine to the conserved J-encoded phenylalanine. Sequences without an unambiguous match to a single V gene segment were excluded from the earlier analysis of about 640 of the donors. In an earlier analysis of 450 to 700 of the donors, V segments were called functional above 56.7% productive rearrangements and were called segregating when the between-donor standard deviation exceeded 5%. A statistical classification framework was built to diagnose cytomegalovirus status from the catalog of TCR beta chain sequences. V and J gene assignment, in a later analysis, came from comparing TCR nucleotide sequences with IMGT/GENE-DB human TR gene sequences. Using the TCRdist pipeline, a later analysis assigned CDR3 sequences along with most-parsimonious VDJ recombination scenarios. In a later analysis, each TCR beta chain was defined by its CDR3 amino acid sequence together with its V-gene family, and reads lacking a unique V-gene family were excluded. To address suspected cross-contamination and a sequencing artifact, a later analysis removed roughly 640 highly shared, low-generation-probability nucleotide sequences. In a later analysis, a clonal expansion index for each public chain was calculated from normalized within-repertoire ranks of inferred template counts. Generation probabilities in a later analysis came from a VDJ recombination model fitted to out-of-frame rearrangements, and those results were checked against IGoR. Hypergeometric tests were used in a later analysis to score TCR-TCR, TCR-HLA and TCR-CMV co-occurrence, with a repertoire-size bias correction applied to the TCR pairs. A later analysis estimated false discovery rates by permuting HLA or CMV assignments 20 times. In a later analysis, co-occurring TCRs were grouped using DBSCAN, with TCRdist sequence similarity added in when clustering inside HLA-allele-positive subsets. Repertoires with fewer than 30,000 or more than 120,000 public chains, plus five repertoires with anomalous nucleotide sharing, were excluded from co-occurrence clustering. Not all clones reach the TCRdb copy of this immuneACCESS table, which keeps in-frame sequences only. Checked studies attribute under half of the gap to unresolved V genes and leave the rest unexplained. That table furnishes V, J and clone size, whereas the DNA furnished D and trimming. Counted in this sample were some 91,000 clones; around 74% of them appeared once. The ten largest account for roughly 6.9% of the sample.

The chain uses TRBV7-8 and TRBJ1-1; TRBD1 is possibly the D segment (6 matching bases). The sequenced material came from PBMCs. The receptor was isolated from a man aged 35 to 55 in good health and CMV-seropositive. CDR3 region: CASLAGVGTEAFF. The DNA is TGTGCCAGCCTAGCAGGGGTAGGCACTGAAGCTTTCTTT.